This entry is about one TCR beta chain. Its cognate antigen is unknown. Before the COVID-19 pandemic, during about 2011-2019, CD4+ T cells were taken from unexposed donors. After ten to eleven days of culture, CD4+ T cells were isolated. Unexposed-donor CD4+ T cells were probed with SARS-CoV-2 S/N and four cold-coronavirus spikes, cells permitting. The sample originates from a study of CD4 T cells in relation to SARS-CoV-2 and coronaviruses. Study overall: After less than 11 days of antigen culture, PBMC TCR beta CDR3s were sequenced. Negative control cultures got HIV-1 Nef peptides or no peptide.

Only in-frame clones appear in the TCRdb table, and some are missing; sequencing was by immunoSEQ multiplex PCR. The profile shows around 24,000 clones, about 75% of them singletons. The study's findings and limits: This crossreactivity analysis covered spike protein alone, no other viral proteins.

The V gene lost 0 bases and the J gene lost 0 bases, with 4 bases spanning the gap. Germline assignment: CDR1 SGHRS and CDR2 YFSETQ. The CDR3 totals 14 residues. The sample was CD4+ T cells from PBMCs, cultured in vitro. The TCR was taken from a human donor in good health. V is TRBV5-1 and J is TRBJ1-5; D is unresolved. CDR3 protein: CASSLGGSNQPQHF. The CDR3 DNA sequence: TGCGCCAGCAGCTTGGGGGGTAGCAATCAGCCCCAGCATTTT. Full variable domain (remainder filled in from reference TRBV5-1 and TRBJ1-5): KAGVTQTPRYLIKTRGQQVTLSCSPISGHRSVSWYQQTPGQGLQFLFEYFSETQRNKGNFPGRFSGRQFSNSRSEMNVSTLELGDSALYLCASSLGGSNQPQHFGDGTRLSIL.